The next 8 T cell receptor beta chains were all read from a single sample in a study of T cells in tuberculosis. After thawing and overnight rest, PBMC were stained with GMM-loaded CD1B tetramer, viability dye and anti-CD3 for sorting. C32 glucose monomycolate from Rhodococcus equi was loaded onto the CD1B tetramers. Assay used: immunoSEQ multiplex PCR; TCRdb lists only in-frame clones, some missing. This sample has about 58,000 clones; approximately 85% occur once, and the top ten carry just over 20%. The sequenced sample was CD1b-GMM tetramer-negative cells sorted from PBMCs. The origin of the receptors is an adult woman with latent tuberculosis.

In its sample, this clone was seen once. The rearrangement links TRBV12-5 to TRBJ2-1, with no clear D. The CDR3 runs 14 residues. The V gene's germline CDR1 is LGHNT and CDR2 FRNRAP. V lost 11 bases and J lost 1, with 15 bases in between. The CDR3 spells CASSLRNSYNEQFF. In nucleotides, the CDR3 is TGTGCTTCTAGTCTGAGAAATTCCTACAATGAGCAGTTCTTC.

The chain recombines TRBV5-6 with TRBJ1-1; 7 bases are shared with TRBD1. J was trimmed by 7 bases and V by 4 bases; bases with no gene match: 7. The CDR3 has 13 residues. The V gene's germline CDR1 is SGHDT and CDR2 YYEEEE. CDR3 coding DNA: TGTGCCAGCAGCATCCTCGGACAGGTTGAAGCTTTCTTT. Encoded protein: CASSILGQVEAFF.

In nucleotides, the CDR3 is TGTGCCAGAAGCTTCCGGGGGGGCACCACAGATACGCAGTATTTT. Translation gives CARSFRGGTTDTQYF. The V and J genes are TRBV7-5 and TRBJ2-3; TRBD2, the D gene given by the table, was not confirmed from the DNA. TRBV7-5 is flagged as a pseudogene. The CDR3 extends over 15 amino acids.

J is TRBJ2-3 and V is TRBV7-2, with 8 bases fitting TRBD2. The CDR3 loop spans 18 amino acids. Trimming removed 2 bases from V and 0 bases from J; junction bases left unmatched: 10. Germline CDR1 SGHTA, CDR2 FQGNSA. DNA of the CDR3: TGTGCCAGCAGCTTACGTAAGCGGGGGCCTGCTAGCACAGATACGCAGTATTTT. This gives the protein CASSLRKRGPASTDTQYF.

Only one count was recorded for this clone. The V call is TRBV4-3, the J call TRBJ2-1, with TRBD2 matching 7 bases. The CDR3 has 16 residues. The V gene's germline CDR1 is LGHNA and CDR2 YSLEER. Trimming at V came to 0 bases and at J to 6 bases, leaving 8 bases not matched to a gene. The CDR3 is CASSQDIGEGGNEQFF. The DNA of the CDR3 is TGCGCCAGCAGCCAAGATATTGGGGAGGGTGGCAATGAGCAGTTCTTC.

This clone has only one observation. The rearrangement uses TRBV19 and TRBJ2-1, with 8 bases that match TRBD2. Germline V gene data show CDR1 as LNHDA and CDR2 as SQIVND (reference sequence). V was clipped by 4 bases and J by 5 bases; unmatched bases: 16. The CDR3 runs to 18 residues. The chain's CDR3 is CASSTGLLAGRTNNEQFF. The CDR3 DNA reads TGTGCCAGTAGTACGGGCCTATTAGCGGGAAGGACTAACAATGAGCAGTTCTTC. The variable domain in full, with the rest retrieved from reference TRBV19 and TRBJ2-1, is DGGITQSPKYLFRKEGQNVTLSCEQNLNHDAMYWYRQDPGQGLRLIYYSQIVNDFQKGDIAEGYSVSREKKESFPLTVTSAQKNPTAFYLCASSTGLLAGRTNNEQFFGPGTRLTVL.

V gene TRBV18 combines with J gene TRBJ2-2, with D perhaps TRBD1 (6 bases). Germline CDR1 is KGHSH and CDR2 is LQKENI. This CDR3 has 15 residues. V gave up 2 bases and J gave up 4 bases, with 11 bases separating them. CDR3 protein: CASSPIARGTGELFF. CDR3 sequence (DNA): TGTGCCAGCTCACCAATTGCCAGGGGCACCGGGGAGCTGTTTTTT.

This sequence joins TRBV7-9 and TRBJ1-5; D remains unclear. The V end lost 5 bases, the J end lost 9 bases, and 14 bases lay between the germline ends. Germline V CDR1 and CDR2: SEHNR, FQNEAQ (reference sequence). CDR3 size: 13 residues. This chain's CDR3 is CASSRKKLRPQHF. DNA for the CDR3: TGTGCCAGCAGCCGAAAAAAACTACGGCCCCAGCATTTT.